This T cell receptor (beta chain) is drawn from a study of control samples from healthy donors and cancer patients. Measured with immunoSEQ multiplex PCR; TCRdb has only the in-frame clones, and not every one. This sample has 95,000 to 130,000 clones, with about 93% found just once. Germline assignment: CDR1 LGHNA and CDR2 YNFKEQ. Between the trimmed V and J ends, which lost 6 bases and 5 bases, there was a span of 10 bases. The length of the CDR3 is 13 residues. This TCR came from a man aged 25 to 45 in good health. Input material: blood. The J gene is TRBJ2-2, the V gene TRBV4-2, with D hard to call. Here the CDR3 DNA reads TGTGCCAGCAGTCCTCACGGGACCGGGGAGCTGTTTTTT. Protein product: CASSPHGTGELFF.